The count of the clone carrying this TCR beta chain is one. Its antigen remains unidentified. This record belongs to a study of cytomegalovirus exposure and HLA in healthy donors. Background on the study: When 300 to 500 donors were genotyped, roughly 80% of them were found to fall in the Caucasian-associated ancestry cluster. General study findings and limits: For most TCR beta V segments, an earlier analysis put the productive rate at about 90% or about 30% of the time.

Primers for the PCR totalled 60 Vbeta and 13 Jbeta. Generated by immunoSEQ multiplex PCR, the TCRdb table keeps only in-frame clones and is missing some. The sample consists of about 160,000 clones, roughly 81% of them appearing once. V was clipped by 4 bases and J by 4 bases; unmatched bases: 14. This CDR3 is built from 17 residues. Germline loops: CDR1 SGHNT, CDR2 YYREEE (reference sequence). The sequencing input was PBMCs. This chain uses TRBV5-4 with TRBJ2-5; TRBD2 aligns across 9 bases. This clonotype was obtained from a man younger than 35 in good health and CMV-seropositive. CDR3 nucleotides: TGTGCCAGCAGCCCGACCGTAGCGGGGGCAGGAAGAGAGACCCAGTACTTC. Its translation: CASSPTVAGAGRETQYF. The variable domain in full, with the rest retrieved from reference TRBV5-4 and TRBJ2-5, is ETGVTQSPTHLIKTRGQQVTLRCSSQSGHNTVSWYQQALGQGPQFIFQYYREEENGRGNFPPRFSGLQFPNYSSELNVNALELDDSALYLCASSPTVAGAGRETQYFGPGTRLLVL.